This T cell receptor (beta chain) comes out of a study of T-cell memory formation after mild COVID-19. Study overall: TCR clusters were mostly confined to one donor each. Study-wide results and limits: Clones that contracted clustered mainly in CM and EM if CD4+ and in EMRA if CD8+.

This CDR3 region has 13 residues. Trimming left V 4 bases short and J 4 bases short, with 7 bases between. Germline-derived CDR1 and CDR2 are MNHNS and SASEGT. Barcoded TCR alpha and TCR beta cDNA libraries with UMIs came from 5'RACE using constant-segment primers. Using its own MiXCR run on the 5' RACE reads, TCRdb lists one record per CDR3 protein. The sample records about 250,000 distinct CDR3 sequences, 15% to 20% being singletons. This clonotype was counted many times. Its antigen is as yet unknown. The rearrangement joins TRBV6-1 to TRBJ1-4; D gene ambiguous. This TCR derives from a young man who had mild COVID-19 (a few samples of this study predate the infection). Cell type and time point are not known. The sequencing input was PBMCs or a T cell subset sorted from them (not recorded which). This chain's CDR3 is CASSGSFNEKLFF. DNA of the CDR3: TGTGCCAGCAGTGGAAGTTTTAATGAAAAACTGTTTTTT.